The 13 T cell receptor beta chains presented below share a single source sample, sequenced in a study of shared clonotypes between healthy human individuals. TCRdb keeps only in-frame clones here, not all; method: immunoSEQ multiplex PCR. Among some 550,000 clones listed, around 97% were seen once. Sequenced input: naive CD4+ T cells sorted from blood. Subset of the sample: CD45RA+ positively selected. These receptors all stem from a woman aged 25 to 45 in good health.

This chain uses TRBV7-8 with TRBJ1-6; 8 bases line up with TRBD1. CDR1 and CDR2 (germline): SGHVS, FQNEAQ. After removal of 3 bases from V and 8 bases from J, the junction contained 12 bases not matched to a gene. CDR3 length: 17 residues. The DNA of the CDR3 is TGTGCCAGCAGCTTCTTAACCGGGACAGGAGGGGATTCACCCCTCCACTTT. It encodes CASSFLTGTGGDSPLHF. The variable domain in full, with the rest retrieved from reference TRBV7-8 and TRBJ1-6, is GAGVSQSPRYKVAKRGQDVALRCDPISGHVSLFWYQQALGQGPEFLTYFQNEAQLDKSGLPSDRFFAERPEGSVSTLKIQRTQQEDSAVYLCASSFLTGTGGDSPLHFGNGTRLTVT.

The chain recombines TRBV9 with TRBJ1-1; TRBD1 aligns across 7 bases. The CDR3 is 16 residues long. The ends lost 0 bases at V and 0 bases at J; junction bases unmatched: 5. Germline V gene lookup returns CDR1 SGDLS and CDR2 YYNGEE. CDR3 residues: CASSVAPTGMNTEAFF. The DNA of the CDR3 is TGTGCCAGCAGCGTAGCTCCGACAGGGATGAACACTGAAGCTTTCTTT.

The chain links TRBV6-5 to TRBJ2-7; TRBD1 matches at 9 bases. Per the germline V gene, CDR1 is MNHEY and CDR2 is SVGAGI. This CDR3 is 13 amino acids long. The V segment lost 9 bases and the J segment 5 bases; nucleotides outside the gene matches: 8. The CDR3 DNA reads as TGTGCCAGTCAGGGACAGGGATGCAACGAGCAGTACTTC. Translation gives CASQGQGCNEQYF.

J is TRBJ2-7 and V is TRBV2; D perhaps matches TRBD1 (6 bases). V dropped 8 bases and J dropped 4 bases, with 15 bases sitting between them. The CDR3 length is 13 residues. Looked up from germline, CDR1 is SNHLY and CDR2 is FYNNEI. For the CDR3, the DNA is TGTGCCAGCGGCAGACAGGTTTTGTACGAGCAGTACTTC. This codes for CASGRQVLYEQYF.

CDR3 sequence (DNA): TGTGCCAGCAGGCGGGGGGTGGCTGGGGCCAACGTCCTGACTTTC. Translated: CASRRGVAGANVLTF. The J gene is TRBJ2-6, the V gene TRBV6-5; 8 positions agree with TRBD2. The V gene end was trimmed by 6 bases and the J gene end by 2 bases; junction bases not matched to a gene: 3. In germline, CDR1 is MNHEY, CDR2 SVGAGI. The CDR3 runs 15 residues.

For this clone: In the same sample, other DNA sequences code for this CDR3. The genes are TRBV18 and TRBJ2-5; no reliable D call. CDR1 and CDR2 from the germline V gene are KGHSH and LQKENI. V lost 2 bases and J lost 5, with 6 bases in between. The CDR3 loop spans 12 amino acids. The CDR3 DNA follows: TGTGCCAGCTCACCAGGTCTGGAGACCCAGTACTTC. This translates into CASSPGLETQYF.

Written as DNA, the CDR3 is TGTGCCAGCAGTCTCCGGACAGGGTCCCCTAGAACTGAAGCTTTCTTT. Its protein is CASSLRTGSPRTEAFF. The chain is built from TRBV28 and TRBJ1-1; 8 bases line up with TRBD1. In germline, CDR1 is MDHEN, CDR2 SYDVKM. The length of the CDR3 is 16 residues. V gave up 5 bases and J gave up 5 bases; unmatched junction bases: 13.

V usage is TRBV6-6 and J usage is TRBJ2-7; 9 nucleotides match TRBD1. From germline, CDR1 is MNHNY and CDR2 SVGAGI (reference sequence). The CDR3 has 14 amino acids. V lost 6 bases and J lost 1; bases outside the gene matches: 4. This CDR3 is CASRTGTGSYEQYF. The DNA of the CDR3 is TGTGCCAGCAGGACCGGGACAGGGTCCTACGAGCAGTACTTC.

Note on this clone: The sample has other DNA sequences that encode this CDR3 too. The CDR3 DNA reads as TGCGCCAGCAGCTTGGTCTCTGGGCCGAGCTCCTACGAGCAGTACTTC. Protein: CASSLVSGPSSYEQYF. V gene TRBV5-1 combines with J gene TRBJ2-7; D call uncertain. The CDR3 runs to 16 residues. V lost 0 bases and J lost 0, with 13 bases in between. Per germline, CDR1 SGHRS and CDR2 YFSETQ.

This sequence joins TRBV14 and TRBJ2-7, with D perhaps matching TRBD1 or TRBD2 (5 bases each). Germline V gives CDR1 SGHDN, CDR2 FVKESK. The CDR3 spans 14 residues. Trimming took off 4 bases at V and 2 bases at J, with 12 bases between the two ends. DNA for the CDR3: TGTGCCAGCAGCCCCCGCTGGGGGACCTACGAGCAGTACTTC. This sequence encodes CASSPRWGTYEQYF.

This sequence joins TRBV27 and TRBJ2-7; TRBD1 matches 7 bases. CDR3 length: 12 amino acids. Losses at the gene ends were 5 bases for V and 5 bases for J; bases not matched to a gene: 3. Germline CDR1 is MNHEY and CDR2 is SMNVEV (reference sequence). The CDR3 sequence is CASSTTGNEQYF. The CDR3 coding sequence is TGTGCCAGCAGTACGACAGGGAACGAGCAGTACTTC.

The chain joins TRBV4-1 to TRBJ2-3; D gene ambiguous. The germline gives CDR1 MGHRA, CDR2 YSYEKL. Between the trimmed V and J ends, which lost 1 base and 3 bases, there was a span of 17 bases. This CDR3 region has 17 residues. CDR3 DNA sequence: TGCGCCAGCAGCCAAGTAGGGCGTCAACGAGAGACAGATACGCAGTATTTT. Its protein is CASSQVGRQRETDTQYF.

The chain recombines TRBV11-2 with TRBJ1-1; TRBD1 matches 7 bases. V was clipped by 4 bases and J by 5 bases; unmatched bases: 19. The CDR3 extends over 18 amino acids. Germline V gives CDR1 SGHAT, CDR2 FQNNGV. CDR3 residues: CASSSPFTWRQGGTEAFF. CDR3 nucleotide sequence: TGTGCCAGCAGCTCACCCTTTACGTGGCGGCAGGGGGGAACTGAAGCTTTCTTT.